The present T cell receptor beta chain was sequenced within a study of CD8 T cells in ankylosing spondylitis. From germline, CDR1 is SQVTM and CDR2 ANQGSEA. Trimming took 4 bases from V and 7 from J, leaving 17 bases between them. This CDR3 contains 14 residues. A single record per CDR3 protein comes from TCRdb applying MiXCR to the 5' RACE reads. This sample has about 700,000 distinct CDR3 sequences, with 15% to 20% found just once. This clonotype appeared a few times. Its antigen is currently unknown. Study-level results: In ankylosing spondylitis blood, a motif of several highly homologous TCR beta variants appeared characteristic.

This receptor was taken from a male donor with ankylosing spondylitis. Material: blood, either unsorted or a sorted T cell fraction (not recorded which). The chain recombines TRBV29-1 with TRBJ2-1; D uncertain. CDR3 nucleotide sequence: TGCAGCGTTGTCCGGCAGAGTTCTACAAATGAGCAGTTCTTC. Residues: CSVVRQSSTNEQFF.